This passage covers 3 T cell receptor beta chains from one sample sequenced in a study of shared clonotypes between healthy human individuals. Using immunoSEQ multiplex PCR, the repertoire was profiled, and TCRdb retains in-frame clones only, with some absent. The sample has under 85,000 clones, around 57% seen once; the top ten hold just over 50%. Sequenced: memory CD8+ T cells sorted from blood. Subset meaning: CD45RO+ cells pooled with CCR7-negative TemRA cells. The origin of the receptors is a man aged 30 to 39 in good health.

As regards this clone: A much larger clonotype is one base distant, so this may be a read error. The rearrangement uses TRBV4-2 and TRBJ1-1; tentatively, D is TRBD1 (5 bases). This CDR3 has 13 amino acids. CDR1 is LGHNA, CDR2 YNFKEQ, per germline. The V end was cut by 4 bases, the J end by 7 bases, with 13 bases between. DNA for the CDR3: TGTGCCAGCAGCCGACAGACCGGTGGTGAAGCTTTCTTT. This translates into CASSRQTGGEAFF.

The chain has TRBV7-2 and TRBJ1-1, with D tentatively TRBD1 (6 bases). The CDR3 contains 14 residues. V lost 1 base and J 5 bases, leaving 11 bases between the germline ends. The V gene's germline CDR1 is SGHTA and CDR2 FQGNSA. The CDR3 reads CASSLGQGRTEAFF. The DNA of the CDR3 is TGTGCCAGCAGCTTAGGTCAGGGGAGGACTGAAGCTTTCTTT.

The rearrangement links TRBV2 to TRBJ2-1; 7 nucleotides match TRBD2. V was pared by 6 bases and J by 5 bases, with 13 bases of the junction left unmatched. Germline V gene sequence: CDR1 SNHLY, CDR2 FYNNEI. The CDR3 is 16 residues long. CDR3 in amino acids: CASRPPLADLDNEQFF. The DNA of the CDR3 is TGTGCCAGCAGGCCACCCCTAGCGGACTTAGACAATGAGCAGTTCTTC.